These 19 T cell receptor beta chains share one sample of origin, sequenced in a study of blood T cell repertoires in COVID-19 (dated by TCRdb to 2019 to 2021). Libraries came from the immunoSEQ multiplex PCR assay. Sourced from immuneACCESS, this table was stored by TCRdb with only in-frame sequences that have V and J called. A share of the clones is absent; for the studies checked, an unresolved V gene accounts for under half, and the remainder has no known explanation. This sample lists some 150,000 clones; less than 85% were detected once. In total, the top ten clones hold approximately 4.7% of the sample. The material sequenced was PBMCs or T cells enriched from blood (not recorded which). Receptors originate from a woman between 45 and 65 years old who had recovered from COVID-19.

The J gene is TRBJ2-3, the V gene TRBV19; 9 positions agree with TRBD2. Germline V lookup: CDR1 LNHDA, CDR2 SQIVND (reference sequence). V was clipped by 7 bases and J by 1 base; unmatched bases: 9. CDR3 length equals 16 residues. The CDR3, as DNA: TGTGCCAGTACCCAGAGTTGGACTAGCGGCACAGATACGCAGTATTTT. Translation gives CASTQSWTSGTDTQYF.

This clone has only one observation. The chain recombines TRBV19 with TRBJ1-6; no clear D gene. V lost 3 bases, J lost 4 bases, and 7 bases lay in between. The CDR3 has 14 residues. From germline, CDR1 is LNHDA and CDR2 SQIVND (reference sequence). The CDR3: CASSIGGYNSPLHF. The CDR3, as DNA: TGTGCCAGTAGTATCGGAGGATATAATTCACCCCTCCACTTT.

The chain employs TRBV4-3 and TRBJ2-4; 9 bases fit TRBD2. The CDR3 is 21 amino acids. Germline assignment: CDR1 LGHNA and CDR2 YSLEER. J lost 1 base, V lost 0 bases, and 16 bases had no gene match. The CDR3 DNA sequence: TGCGCCAGCAGCCAAGAATCCCCTGAGCGGGAGGTGCTGGAGGCCAAAAACATTCAGTACTTC. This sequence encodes CASSQESPEREVLEAKNIQYF.

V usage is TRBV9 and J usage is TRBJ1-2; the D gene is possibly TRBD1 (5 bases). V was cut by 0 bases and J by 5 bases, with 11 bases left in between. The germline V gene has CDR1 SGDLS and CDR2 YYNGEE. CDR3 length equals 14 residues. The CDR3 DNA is TGTGCCAGCAGCGTAGATCGGGCAGGGTATGGCTACACCTTC. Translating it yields CASSVDRAGYGYTF.

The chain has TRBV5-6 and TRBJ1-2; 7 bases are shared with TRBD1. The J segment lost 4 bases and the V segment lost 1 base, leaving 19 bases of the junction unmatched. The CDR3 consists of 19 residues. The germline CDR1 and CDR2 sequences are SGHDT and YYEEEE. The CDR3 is CASSLMRQGLYSPSYGYTF. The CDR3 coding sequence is TGTGCCAGCAGCTTGATGCGACAGGGTCTGTACAGCCCCAGCTATGGCTACACCTTC.

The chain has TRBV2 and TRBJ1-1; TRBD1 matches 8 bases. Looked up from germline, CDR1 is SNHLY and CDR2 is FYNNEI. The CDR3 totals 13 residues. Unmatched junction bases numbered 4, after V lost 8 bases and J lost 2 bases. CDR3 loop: CASQGALNTEAFF. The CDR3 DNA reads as TGTGCCAGCCAGGGGGCCCTAAACACTGAAGCTTTCTTT.

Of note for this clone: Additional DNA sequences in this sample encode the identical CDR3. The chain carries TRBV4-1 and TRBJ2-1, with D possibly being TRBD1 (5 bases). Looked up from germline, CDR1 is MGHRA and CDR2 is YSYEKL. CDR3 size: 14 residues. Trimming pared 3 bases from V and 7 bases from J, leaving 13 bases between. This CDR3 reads CASSHPSTGNEQFF. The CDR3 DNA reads TGCGCCAGCAGCCACCCATCAACAGGTAATGAGCAGTTCTTC.

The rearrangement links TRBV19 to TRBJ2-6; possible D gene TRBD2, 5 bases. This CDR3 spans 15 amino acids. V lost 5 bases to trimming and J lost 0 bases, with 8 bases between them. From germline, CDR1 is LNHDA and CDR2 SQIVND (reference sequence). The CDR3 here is CASSVLASGANVLTF. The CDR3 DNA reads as TGTGCCAGTAGTGTTCTAGCCTCTGGGGCCAACGTCCTGACTTTC.

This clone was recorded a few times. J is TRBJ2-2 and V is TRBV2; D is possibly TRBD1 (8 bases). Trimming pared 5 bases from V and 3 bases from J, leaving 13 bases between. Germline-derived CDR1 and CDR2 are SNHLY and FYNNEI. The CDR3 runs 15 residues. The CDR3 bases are TGTGCCAGCAGTCTACAGGGGGGGGACACCGGGGAGCTGTTTTTT. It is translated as CASSLQGGDTGELFF.

The CDR3 nucleotides are TGTGCCAGCAGCTTAACGGACTCGGCTGGAAACACCATATATTTT. Amino acids: CASSLTDSAGNTIYF. The rearrangement links TRBV7-7 to TRBJ1-3; D is undetermined. Trimming shortened V by 2 bases and J by 2 bases, and 10 bases separated the two germline ends. Germline CDR1 is SSHAT and CDR2 is FNYEAQ (reference sequence). The CDR3 spans 15 residues.

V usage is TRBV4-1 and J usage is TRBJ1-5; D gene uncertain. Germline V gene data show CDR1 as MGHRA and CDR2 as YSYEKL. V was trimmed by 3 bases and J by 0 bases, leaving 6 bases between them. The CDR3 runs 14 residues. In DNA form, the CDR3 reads TGCGCCAGCAGCCAGCAGATTAGCAATCAGCCCCAGCATTTT. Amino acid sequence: CASSQQISNQPQHF.

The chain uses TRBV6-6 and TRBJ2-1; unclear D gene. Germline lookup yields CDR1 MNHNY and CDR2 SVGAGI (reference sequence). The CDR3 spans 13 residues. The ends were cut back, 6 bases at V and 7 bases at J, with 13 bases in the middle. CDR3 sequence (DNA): TGTGCCAGCAGACCAGGTACCGGTAATGAGCAGTTCTTC. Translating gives CASRPGTGNEQFF.

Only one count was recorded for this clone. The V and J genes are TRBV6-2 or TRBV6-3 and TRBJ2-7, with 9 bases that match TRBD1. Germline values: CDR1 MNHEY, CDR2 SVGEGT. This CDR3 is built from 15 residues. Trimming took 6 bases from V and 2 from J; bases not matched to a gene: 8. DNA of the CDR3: TGTGCCAGCAGCCTGGGGACAGGGATAACCTACGAGCAGTACGTC. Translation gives CASSLGTGITYEQYV.

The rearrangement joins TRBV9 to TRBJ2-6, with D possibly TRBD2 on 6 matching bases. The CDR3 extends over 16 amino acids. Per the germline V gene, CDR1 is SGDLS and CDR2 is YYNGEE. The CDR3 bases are TGTGATTTCCCCTGCAGCGGGCCCTCTGGGGCCAACGTCCTGACTTTC. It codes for CDFPCSGPSGANVLTF.

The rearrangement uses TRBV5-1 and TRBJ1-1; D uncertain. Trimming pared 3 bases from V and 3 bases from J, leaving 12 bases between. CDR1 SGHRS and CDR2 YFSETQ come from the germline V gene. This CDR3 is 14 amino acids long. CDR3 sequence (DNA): TGCGCCAGCAGCTACGACGGGAGGGACACTGAAGCTTTCTTT. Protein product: CASSYDGRDTEAFF.

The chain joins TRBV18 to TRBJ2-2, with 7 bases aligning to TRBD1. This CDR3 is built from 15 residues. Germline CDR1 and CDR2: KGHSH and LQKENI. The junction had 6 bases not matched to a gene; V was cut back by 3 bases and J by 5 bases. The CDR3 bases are TGTGCCAGCTCACCCGAGGGGGCGAGGACCGGGGAGCTGTTTTTT. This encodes CASSPEGARTGELFF.

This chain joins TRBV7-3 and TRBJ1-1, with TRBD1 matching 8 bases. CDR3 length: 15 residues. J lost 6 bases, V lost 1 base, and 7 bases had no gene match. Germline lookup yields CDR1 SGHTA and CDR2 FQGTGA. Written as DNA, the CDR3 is TGTGCCAGCAGCTTAAGGCCAGGGGGCCCATCTGAAGCTTTCTTT. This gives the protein CASSLRPGGPSEAFF.

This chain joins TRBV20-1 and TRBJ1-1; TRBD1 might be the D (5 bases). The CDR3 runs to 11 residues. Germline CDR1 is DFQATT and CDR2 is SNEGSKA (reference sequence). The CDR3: CSFQGLAEAFF. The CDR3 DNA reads TGCAGCTTTCAGGGTTTGGCTGAAGCTTTCTTT.

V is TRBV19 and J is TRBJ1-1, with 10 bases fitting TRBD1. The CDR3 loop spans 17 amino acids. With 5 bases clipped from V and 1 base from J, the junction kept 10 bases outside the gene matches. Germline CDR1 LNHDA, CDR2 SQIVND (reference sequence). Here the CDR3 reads CASSPWLGTGENTEAFF. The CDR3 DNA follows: TGTGCCAGTAGTCCCTGGCTTGGGACAGGGGAGAACACTGAAGCTTTCTTT.